This is a list of T cell receptor beta chains from one sample in a study of OX40 agonist ivuxolimab in advanced cancers. Assay used: immunoSEQ multiplex PCR; TCRdb lists only in-frame clones, some missing. Here the sample spans some 10,000 clones, approximately 71% being singletons. The starting material was CD4+ or CD8+ T cells sorted from blood, obtained in a trial of the OX40 agonist ivuxolimab. These receptor sequences come from an adult with an advanced solid tumor such as melanoma, head and neck, liver or kidney cancer. The CDR3 runs from the conserved cysteine through the conserved F or W. The D gene is left open where the match is weak. A clone size is listed for some rows: how often the clone was seen (once, few, many), or a class if it is expanded.

v_gene,d_gene,j_gene,abundance,CDR3aa,CDR3nt
TRBV29-1,-,TRBJ2-7,-,CSVEGGYEQYF,TGCAGCGTTGAAGGGGGCTACGAGCAGTACTTC
TRBV5-6,-,TRBJ1-2,-,CASSSNYGYTF,TGTGCCAGCAGCTCCAACTATGGCTACACCTTC
TRBV4-1,TRBD2,TRBJ2-3,few,CASSLSGGTTDTQYF,TGCGCCAGCAGCCTCAGCGGGGGGACCACAGATACGCAGTATTTT
TRBV5-1,TRBD2,TRBJ2-1,-,CASSSARTSGFTYNEQFF,TGCGCCAGCAGCTCGGCCCGGACTAGCGGCTTCACTTACAATGAGCAGTTCTTC
TRBV28,-,TRBJ2-7,-,CASSLRGRLSYEQYF,TGTGCCAGCAGTTTACGGGGGCGTCTCTCCTACGAGCAGTACTTC
TRBV19,-,TRBJ1-4,-,CATFGGRAGNEKLFF,TGTGCCACCTTTGGCGGACGGGCGGGGAATGAAAAACTGTTTTTT
TRBV11-2,-,TRBJ2-1,-,CASSLESTDPPYNEQFF,TGTGCCAGCAGCTTAGAATCCACAGACCCCCCCTACAATGAGCAGTTCTTC
TRBV19,-,TRBJ2-1,-,CASPHLDMYNEQFF,TGTGCCAGTCCCCATTTGGACATGTACAATGAGCAGTTCTTC
TRBV29-1,-,TRBJ2-2,-,CSVLGGGGELFF,TGCAGCGTGCTAGGGGGGGGCGGGGAGCTGTTTTTT
TRBV5-8,-,TRBJ2-5,-,CASSLELETQYF,TGTGCCAGCAGCTTAGAATTAGAGACCCAGTACTTC
TRBV5-5,-,TRBJ2-7,few,CASSFAYEQYF,TGTGCCAGCAGCTTCGCCTACGAGCAGTACTTC
TRBV30,-,TRBJ2-4,-,CAWSGGNIQYF,TGTGCCTGGAGTGGAGGAAACATTCAGTACTTC
TRBV7-8,-,TRBJ2-1,-,CASSLVNEQFF,TGTGCCAGCAGCTTGGTGAATGAGCAGTTCTTC
TRBV29-1,-,TRBJ1-1,-,CSVAPTGGGVATEAFF,TGCAGCGTTGCCCCAACAGGCGGCGGGGTAGCAACTGAAGCTTTCTTT
TRBV6-6,-,TRBJ2-6,-,CATPGRAGANVLTF,TGTGCCACCCCCGGCAGGGCTGGGGCCAACGTCCTGACTTTC
TRBV5-4,-,TRBJ2-3,-,CASSSALDADTQYF,TGTGCCAGCAGCTCGGCCCTAGACGCAGATACGCAGTATTTT
TRBV19,TRBD2,TRBJ2-1,-,CASSMASGRNNEQFF,TGTGCCAGTAGTATGGCTAGCGGGCGAAACAATGAGCAGTTCTTC
TRBV30,-,TRBJ2-7,-,CAWTSGTAPYEQYF,TGTGCCTGGACTTCCGGGACGGCACCCTACGAGCAGTACTTC
TRBV7-9,-,TRBJ1-1,-,CASSFGRTMNTEAFF,TGTGCCAGCAGCTTTGGCAGGACTATGAACACTGAAGCTTTCTTT
TRBV7-8,TRBD2,TRBJ2-2,medium-sized,CASSLVSGSSGELFF,TGTGCCAGCAGCTTAGTTAGCGGGAGTTCCGGGGAGCTGTTTTTT
TRBV5-6,-,TRBJ2-5,-,CASSLAWKTQYF,TGTGCCAGCAGCTTGGCCTGGAAGACCCAGTACTTC
TRBV19,TRBD2,TRBJ2-1,few,CASSIWAGGGNEQFF,TGTGCCAGTAGTATATGGGCGGGAGGGGGCAATGAGCAGTTCTTC
TRBV7-9,TRBD1,TRBJ2-3,-,CASSTRDRAGDTQYF,TGTGCCAGCAGCACCCGGGACAGGGCTGGAGATACGCAGTATTTT
TRBV9,-,TRBJ2-2,-,CASSGLTGRITGELFF,TGTGCCAGCAGCGGTCTTACAGGGCGGATCACCGGGGAGCTGTTTTTT
TRBV5-1,TRBD1,TRBJ2-3,-,CASSLEGTGLPDTQYF,TGCGCCAGCAGCTTGGAGGGGACAGGCCTCCCAGATACGCAGTATTTT
TRBV7-3,-,TRBJ2-7,-,CASSDGTLDEQYF,TGTGCCAGCAGCGATGGGACCCTGGACGAGCAGTACTTC
TRBV4-3,-,TRBJ2-1,-,CASSPSHGNEQFF,TGCGCCAGCAGCCCCAGCCATGGGAATGAGCAGTTCTTC
TRBV6-5,-,TRBJ1-5,-,CASSYRDGNQPQHF,TGTGCCAGCAGTTACCGGGACGGGAATCAGCCCCAGCATTTT
TRBV19,-,TRBJ1-5,-,CASSIVPGQPQHF,TGTGCCAGTAGTATAGTGCCCGGGCAGCCCCAGCATTTT
TRBV11-2,-,TRBJ1-3,-,CASSLSGRELDSGNTIYF,TGTGCCAGCAGCTTATCAGGACGCGAGCTCGACTCTGGAAACACCATATATTTT
TRBV11-2,TRBD2,TRBJ2-1,-,CASSAPGLAGDNEQFF,TGTGCCAGCAGCGCTCCGGGACTAGCGGGAGACAATGAGCAGTTCTTC
TRBV27,-,TRBJ2-2,-,CASSLGHPNTGELFF,TGTGCCAGCAGTTTGGGACACCCGAACACCGGGGAGCTGTTTTTT
TRBV30,-,TRBJ2-2,-,CAWWLDTGELFF,TGTGCCTGGTGGCTAGACACCGGGGAGCTGTTTTTT
TRBV30,TRBD1,TRBJ2-7,-,CAWSGGQGGEQYF,TGTGCCTGGAGTGGCGGACAGGGAGGAGAGCAGTACTTC
TRBV4-1,-,TRBJ1-4,medium-sized,CASSQEMGTTNEKLFF,TGCGCCAGCAGCCAAGAGATGGGGACAACTAATGAAAAACTGTTTTTT
TRBV19,TRBD2,TRBJ2-5,-,CASSIGASGRLGRETQYF,TGTGCCAGTAGTATAGGAGCTAGCGGGAGGTTAGGCAGAGAGACCCAGTACTTC
TRBV7-9,-,TRBJ1-6,-,CASSLSVAESPLHF,TGTGCCAGCAGCTTGTCGGTTGCCGAATCACCCCTCCACTTT
TRBV13,TRBD2,TRBJ2-5,-,CASSFSLAGQLETQYF,TGTGCCAGCAGCTTTTCCCTAGCGGGACAGTTGGAGACCCAGTACTTC
TRBV4-3,-,TRBJ1-2,-,CASSQAQEGTYGYTF,TGCGCCAGCAGCCAAGCGCAGGAGGGGACCTATGGCTACACCTTC
TRBV6-4,TRBD2,TRBJ2-3,few,CASSEGLATDTQYF,TGTGCCAGCAGTGAGGGACTAGCGACAGATACGCAGTATTTT
TRBV4-1,-,TRBJ2-3,few,CASSQPDRLSDTQYF,TGCGCCAGCAGCCAACCAGACAGGCTGTCAGATACGCAGTATTTT
TRBV18,-,TRBJ2-1,-,CASSPANTATYNEQFF,TGTGCCAGCTCACCAGCCAACACGGCCACCTACAATGAGCAGTTCTTC
TRBV5-1,TRBD1,TRBJ2-3,-,CASSEGTVPSTDTQYF,TGCGCCAGCAGCGAAGGGACAGTCCCTAGCACAGATACGCAGTATTTT
TRBV7-9,-,TRBJ2-3,once,CASSTGVSTDTQYF,TGTGCCAGCAGCACCGGGGTGAGCACAGATACGCAGTATTTT
TRBV5-5,-,TRBJ2-7,-,CASSPDGYEQYF,TGTGCCAGCAGCCCAGACGGGTACGAGCAGTACTTC
TRBV10-3,-,TRBJ2-3,-,CAISESSDTQYF,TGTGCCATCAGTGAGTCGTCGGATACGCAGTATTTT
TRBV28,TRBD1,TRBJ2-1,-,CASSQTAGGNEQFF,TGTGCCAGCAGTCAAACCGCAGGGGGCAATGAGCAGTTCTTC
TRBV19,-,TRBJ1-1,few,CASSISYRDTEAFF,TGTGCCAGTAGTATATCGTACAGGGACACTGAAGCTTTCTTT
TRBV6-1,-,TRBJ2-1,-,CASSVRGTSYNEQFF,TGTGCCAGCAGCGTAAGGGGAACATCCTACAATGAGCAGTTCTTC
TRBV5-1,TRBD1,TRBJ2-3,-,CASRTGDTDTQYF,TGCGCCAGCAGGACAGGGGACACAGATACGCAGTATTTT
TRBV2,-,TRBJ2-2,-,CAIDGVTGELFF,TGTGCCATCGATGGTGTCACCGGGGAGCTGTTTTTT
TRBV9,-,TRBJ2-7,-,CASSVDFGYEQYF,TGTGCCAGCAGCGTGGATTTTGGGTACGAGCAGTACTTC
TRBV11-1,TRBD2,TRBJ2-5,-,CASSFTSGGPETQYF,TGTGCCAGCAGCTTTACTAGCGGGGGTCCAGAGACCCAGTACTTC
TRBV5-6,-,TRBJ2-3,few,CASSPPGADTQYF,TGTGCCAGCAGTCCCCCGGGCGCAGATACGCAGTATTTT
TRBV7-9,-,TRBJ2-7,medium-sized,CASSLGIGRIPEQYF,TGTGCCAGCAGCTTAGGGATAGGGAGGATCCCCGAGCAGTACTTC